The rows below give T cell receptor beta chains drawn from one sample of a study of shared clonotypes between healthy human individuals. Measured with immunoSEQ multiplex PCR; TCRdb has only the in-frame clones, and not every one. This table holds about 2.4 million clones, 85% to 95% found once. Sequencing was done on a sample of naive CD4+ T cells sorted from blood. These receptor sequences come from a man younger than 30 in good health. CDR3s include the opening cysteine and the closing phenylalanine or tryptophan. The D gene is left open where the match is weak. Size values are once, few and many counts, or a class for expanded clones, and some rows have none.

j_call | d_call | clone_size | v_call | cdr3_aa | cdr3_nt
TRBJ2-2 | - | once | TRBV5-1 | CASSVSSGELFF | TGCGCCAGCAGCGTGAGTTCCGGGGAGCTGTTTTTT
TRBJ2-2 | - | - | TRBV7-2 | CASSAPPGGTGELFF | TGTGCCAGCAGCGCCCCGCCAGGAGGGACCGGGGAGCTGTTTTTT
TRBJ2-5 | - | - | TRBV2 | CASSVRERETQYF | TGTGCCAGCAGTGTTAGGGAGCGGGAGACCCAGTACTTC
TRBJ1-2 | TRBD1 | - | TRBV7-8 | CASSLEGQGYGGGTF | TGTGCCAGCAGCTTAGAGGGACAGGGCTACGGAGGTGGCACCTTC
TRBJ1-2 | TRBD1 | once | TRBV5-6 | CASSPGQVNYGYTF | TGTGCCAGCAGCCCGGGACAGGTTAACTATGGCTACACCTTC
TRBJ2-5 | TRBD1 | - | TRBV29-1 | CSGGTDKKGTQYF | TGCAGCGGGGGGACAGATAAGAAGGGGACCCAGTACTTC
TRBJ2-7 | - | once | TRBV18 | CASSKQDGSHEQYF | TGTGCCAGCTCAAAACAGGACGGGAGCCACGAGCAGTACTTC
TRBJ1-3 | - | - | TRBV7-2 | CASSLAPPASGNTIYF | TGTGCCAGCAGCTTAGCCCCCCCAGCCTCTGGAAACACCATATATTTT
TRBJ2-1 | - | - | TRBV15 | CATSRDLRGEFF | TGTGCCACCAGCAGAGATTTAAGGGGGGAGTTCTTC
TRBJ1-2 | - | - | TRBV2 | CASSGTRSGYTF | TGTGCCAGCAGCGGGACCCGCAGCGGCTACACCTTC
TRBJ2-4 | - | - | TRBV19 | CASSPTELAKNIQYF | TGTGCCAGTAGTCCGACCGAGCTAGCCAAAAACATTCAGTACTTC
TRBJ1-3 | TRBD1 | - | TRBV5-1 | CASSSRGSRGHGGNTIYF | TGCGCCAGCAGCTCTAGGGGCTCGAGGGGGCACGGTGGAAACACCATATATTTT
TRBJ1-4 | TRBD1 | - | TRBV7-2 | CASSARGPTNEKLFF | TGTGCCAGCAGCGCCAGGGGGCCAACTAATGAAAAACTGTTTTTT
TRBJ2-7 | - | once | TRBV11-3 | CASSFPMAEQYF | TGTGCCAGCAGCTTTCCGATGGCCGAGCAGTACTTC
TRBJ2-6 | TRBD1 | - | TRBV5-1 | CASSGGQGLISAGANVLTF | TGCGCCAGCAGCGGTGGACAGGGGTTAATTTCAGCTGGGGCCAACGTCCTGACTTTC
TRBJ1-1 | TRBD1 | - | TRBV7-9 | CASTRQRTGGRGETEAFF | TGTGCCAGCACCCGACAACGAACAGGGGGGCGCGGGGAGACTGAAGCTTTCTTT
TRBJ1-2 | - | - | TRBV7-3 | CASSPEREGVNGYTF | TGTGCCAGCAGCCCCGAAAGGGAGGGAGTGAATGGCTACACCTTC
TRBJ2-7 | - | - | TRBV21-1 | CASSGGQGQTYEQYF | TGTGCCAGCAGTGGGGGACAGGGTCAAACCTACGAGCAGTACTTC
TRBJ2-3 | TRBD2 | - | TRBV5-1 | CASSLDAGRGTDTQYF | TGCGCCAGCAGCTTGGATGCGGGGCGGGGGACAGATACGCAGTATTTT
TRBJ1-1 | - | - | TRBV28 | CASIRGTGAEAFF | TGTGCCAGCATCCGAGGGACTGGCGCTGAAGCTTTCTTT
TRBJ1-2 | TRBD1 | once | TRBV6-1 | CASSERVRGREGYTF | TGTGCCAGCAGTGAAAGAGTCAGGGGGCGTGAGGGCTACACCTTC
TRBJ2-7 | - | - | TRBV19 | CASSINQHSYEQYF | TGTGCCAGTAGTATAAACCAGCACTCCTACGAGCAGTACTTC
TRBJ2-7 | TRBD1 | - | TRBV4-1 | CASSDGQGGVSEQYF | TGCGCCAGCAGCGACGGACAGGGGGGTGTCAGCGAGCAGTACTTC
TRBJ1-2 | - | - | TRBV4-3 | CASSQENTNYGYTF | TGCGCCAGCAGCCAAGAGAACACGAACTATGGCTACACCTTC
TRBJ1-1 | - | - | TRBV5-1 | CASSLDSSPKNTEAFF | TGCGCCAGCAGCTTGGATTCGTCACCGAAGAACACTGAAGCTTTCTTT
TRBJ1-2 | - | - | TRBV19 | CASNWGIQTNYGYTF | TGTGCCAGTAACTGGGGGATCCAGACTAACTATGGCTACACCTTC
TRBJ1-5 | - | few | TRBV9 | CASSVGSGPGNQPQHF | TGTGCCAGCAGCGTAGGATCGGGCCCAGGCAATCAGCCCCAGCATTTT
TRBJ2-3 | - | - | TRBV2 | CASSVRDTRTDTQYF | TGTGCCAGCAGCGTCCGGGACACCCGGACAGATACGCAGTATTTT
TRBJ2-5 | TRBD2 | - | TRBV2 | CASSIVGGLETQYF | TGTGCCAGTAGCATTGTCGGGGGGTTGGAGACCCAGTACTTC
TRBJ2-1 | - | - | TRBV7-6 | CASSLAGRDTYNEQFF | TGTGCCAGCAGCTTAGCGGGCAGGGATACCTACAATGAGCAGTTCTTC
TRBJ2-1 | TRBD2 | - | TRBV19 | CASSLGTSGLGNEQFF | TGTGCCAGTAGTCTCGGGACTAGCGGCCTAGGGAATGAGCAGTTCTTC
TRBJ2-7 | - | - | TRBV9 | CASSVDGSLYEQYF | TGTGCCAGCAGCGTAGACGGGAGCTTGTACGAGCAGTACTTC
TRBJ1-2 | TRBD1 | - | TRBV5-1 | CASGTGGSYGYTF | TGCGCCAGCGGGACAGGGGGCAGCTATGGCTACACCTTC
TRBJ1-1 | - | - | TRBV9 | CASSGEWGAEAFF | TGTGCCAGCAGCGGGGAGTGGGGGGCTGAAGCTTTCTTT
TRBJ2-2 | - | once | TRBV9 | CASSNVGTGELFF | TGTGCCAGCAGTAATGTCGGAACCGGGGAGCTGTTTTTT
TRBJ2-7 | - | - | TRBV5-1 | CASSYAGSYEQYF | TGCGCCAGCAGCTACGCGGGGTCCTACGAGCAGTACTTC
TRBJ1-5 | TRBD1 | few | TRBV5-1 | CASSLGTGGNQPQHF | TGCGCCAGCAGCTTGGGGACAGGGGGCAATCAGCCCCAGCATTTT
TRBJ2-6 | - | - | TRBV7-3 | CASSFQGPFSGANVLTF | TGTGCCAGCAGCTTTCAGGGGCCCTTCTCTGGGGCCAACGTCCTGACTTTC
TRBJ1-6 | - | - | TRBV6-5 | CASTRAENSPLHF | TGTGCCAGCACCAGGGCTGAAAATTCACCCCTCCACTTT
TRBJ1-1 | - | - | TRBV25-1 | CASSEYTGGATEAFF | TGTGCCAGCAGTGAATATACAGGCGGGGCTACTGAAGCTTTCTTT
TRBJ2-7 | - | once | TRBV7-2 | CASSLVGGGQYEQYF | TGTGCCAGCAGCTTAGTGGGAGGGGGCCAATACGAGCAGTACTTC
TRBJ2-1 | TRBD2 | - | TRBV4-2 | CASSQDNRGGSNEQFF | TGTGCCAGCAGCCAAGATAACCGGGGGGGTTCCAATGAGCAGTTCTTC
TRBJ2-7 | TRBD1 | - | TRBV6-5 | CASRPGQGAVYEQYF | TGTGCCAGCAGGCCCGGACAGGGGGCGGTGTACGAGCAGTACTTC
TRBJ1-4 | TRBD1 | - | TRBV6-1 | CASRGGGGGNEKLFF | TGTGCCAGCAGAGGGGGCGGGGGAGGTAATGAAAAACTGTTTTTT
TRBJ2-5 | - | - | TRBV7-2 | CASSLGRVGAGKETQYF | TGTGCCAGCAGCTTAGGCAGGGTGGGTGCTGGGAAAGAGACCCAGTACTTC
TRBJ2-5 | TRBD1 | - | TRBV10-3 | CAISGGQLQGEETQYF | TGTGCCATCAGTGGGGGCCAATTACAGGGGGAAGAGACCCAGTACTTC